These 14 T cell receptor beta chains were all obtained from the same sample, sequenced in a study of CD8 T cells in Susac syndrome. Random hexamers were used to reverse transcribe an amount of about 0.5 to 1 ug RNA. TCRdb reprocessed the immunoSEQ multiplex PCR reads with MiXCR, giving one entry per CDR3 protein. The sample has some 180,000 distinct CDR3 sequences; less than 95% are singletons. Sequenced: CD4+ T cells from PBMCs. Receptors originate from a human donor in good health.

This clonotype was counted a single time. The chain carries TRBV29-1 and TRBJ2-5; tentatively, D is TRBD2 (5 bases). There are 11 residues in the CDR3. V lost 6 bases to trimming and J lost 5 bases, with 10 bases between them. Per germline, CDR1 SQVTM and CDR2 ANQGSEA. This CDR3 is CSVGIKETQYF. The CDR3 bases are TGCAGCGTCGGGATTAAGGAGACCCAGTACTTC.

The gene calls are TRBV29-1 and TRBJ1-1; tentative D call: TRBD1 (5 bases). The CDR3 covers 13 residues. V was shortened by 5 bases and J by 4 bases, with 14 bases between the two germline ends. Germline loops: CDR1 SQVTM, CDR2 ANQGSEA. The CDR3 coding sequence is TGCAGCGTTACAAAAGGGACCTTCACTGAAGCTTTCTTT. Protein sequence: CSVTKGTFTEAFF.

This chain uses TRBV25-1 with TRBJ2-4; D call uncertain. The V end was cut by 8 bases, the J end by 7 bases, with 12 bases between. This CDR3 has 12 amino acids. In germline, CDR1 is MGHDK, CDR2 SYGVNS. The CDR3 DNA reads TGTGCCAGCCTAGGCCAAGCGAACATTCAGTACTTC. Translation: CASLGQANIQYF.

CDR3 residues: CASSSTKPETQYF. The CDR3 nucleotides are TGTGCCAGCAGTTCGACTAAACCAGAGACCCAGTACTTC. The chain has TRBV28 and TRBJ2-5, with D perhaps matching TRBD2 (5 bases). Trimming stripped 4 bases from V and 4 bases from J, with 10 bases between. The CDR3 consists of 13 residues. Germline assignment: CDR1 MDHEN and CDR2 SYDVKM.

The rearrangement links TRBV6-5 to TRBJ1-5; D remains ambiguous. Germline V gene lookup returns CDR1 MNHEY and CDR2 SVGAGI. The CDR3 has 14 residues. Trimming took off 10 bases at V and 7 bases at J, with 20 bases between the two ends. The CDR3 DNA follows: TGTGCCACCTCCTACAGAGGCGGTAACCAGCCCCAGCATTTT. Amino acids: CATSYRGGNQPQHF.

The CDR3 region is CSALKPTAQETQYF. In nucleotides, the CDR3 is TGCAGTGCTCTCAAGCCCACAGCCCAAGAGACCCAGTACTTC. The V gene is TRBV20-1, the J gene TRBJ2-5; D uncertain. Germline CDR1 DFQATT, CDR2 SNEGSKA (reference sequence). V gave up 5 bases and J gave up 1 base, with 14 bases separating them. This CDR3 region has 14 residues.

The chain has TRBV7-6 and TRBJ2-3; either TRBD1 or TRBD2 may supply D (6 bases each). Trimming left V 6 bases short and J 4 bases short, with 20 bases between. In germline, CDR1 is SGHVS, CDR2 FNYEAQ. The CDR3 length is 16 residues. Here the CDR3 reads CASSYSTGRGPDTQYF. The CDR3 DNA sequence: TGTGCCAGCAGTTATAGTACAGGGCGGGGACCAGATACGCAGTATTTT. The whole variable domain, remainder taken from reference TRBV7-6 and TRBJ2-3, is GAGVSQSPRYKVTKRGQDVALRCDPISGHVSLYWYRQALGQGPEFLTYFNYEAQQDKSGLPNDRFSAERPEGSISTLTIQRTEQRDSAMYRCASSYSTGRGPDTQYFGPGTRLTVL.

The CDR3 is CASRGQGARGTEAFF. The CDR3 nucleotides read TGTGCCAGCAGGGGACAGGGGGCTCGTGGCACTGAAGCTTTCTTT. V usage is TRBV25-1 and J usage is TRBJ1-1; 12 nucleotides align to TRBD1. After removal of 6 bases from V and 4 bases from J, the junction contained 6 bases not matched to a gene. CDR3 length: 15 residues. Germline assignment: CDR1 MGHDK and CDR2 SYGVNS.

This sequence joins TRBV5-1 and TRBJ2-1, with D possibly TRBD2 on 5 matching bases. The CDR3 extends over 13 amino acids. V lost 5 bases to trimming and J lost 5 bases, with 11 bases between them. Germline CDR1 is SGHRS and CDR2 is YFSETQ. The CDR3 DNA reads TGCGCCAGCAGTTGGCGGGCCGACAATGAGCAGTTCTTC. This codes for CASSWRADNEQFF.

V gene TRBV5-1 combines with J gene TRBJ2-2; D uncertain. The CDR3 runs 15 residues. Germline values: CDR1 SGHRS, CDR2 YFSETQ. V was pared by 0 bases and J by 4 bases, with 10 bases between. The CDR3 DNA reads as TGCGCCAGCAGCTTGGGTCGGACCTCCACCGGGGAGCTGTTTTTT. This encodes CASSLGRTSTGELFF. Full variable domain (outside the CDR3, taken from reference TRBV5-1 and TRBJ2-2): KAGVTQTPRYLIKTRGQQVTLSCSPISGHRSVSWYQQTPGQGLQFLFEYFSETQRNKGNFPGRFSGRQFSNSRSEMNVSTLELGDSALYLCASSLGRTSTGELFFGEGSRLTVL.

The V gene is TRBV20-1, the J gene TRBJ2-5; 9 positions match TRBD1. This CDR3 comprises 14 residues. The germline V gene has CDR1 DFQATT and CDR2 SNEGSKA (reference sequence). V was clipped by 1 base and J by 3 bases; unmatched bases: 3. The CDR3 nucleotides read TGCAGTGCTAGAGGACAGGGGGGGGAAGAGACCCAGTACTTC. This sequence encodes CSARGQGGEETQYF.

Here the CDR3 DNA reads TGCAGCGTATCCAGCGGGGGGAACACTGAAGCTTTCTTT. Protein: CSVSSGGNTEAFF. The chain is built from TRBV29-1 and TRBJ1-1, with D maybe TRBD1 (5 bases). CDR1 is SQVTM, CDR2 ANQGSEA, per germline. The CDR3 contains 13 residues. The V end was cut by 6 bases, the J end by 1 base, with 12 bases between.

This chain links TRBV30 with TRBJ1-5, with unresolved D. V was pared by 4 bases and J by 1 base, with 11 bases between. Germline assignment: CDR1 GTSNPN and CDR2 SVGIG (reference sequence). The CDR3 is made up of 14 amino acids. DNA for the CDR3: TGTGCCTGGACCGTACGGGGAAGCAATCAGCCCCAGCATTTT. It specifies CAWTVRGSNQPQHF. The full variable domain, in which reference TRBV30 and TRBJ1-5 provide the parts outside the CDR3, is SQTIHQWPATLVQPVGSPLSLECTVEGTSNPNLYWYRQAAGRGLQLLFYSVGIGQISSEVPQNLSASRPQDRQFILSSKKLLLSDSGFYLCAWTVRGSNQPQHFGDGTRLSIL.

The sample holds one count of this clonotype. CDR3: CAWNPGPRVNEQFF. The CDR3 bases are TGTGCCTGGAATCCGGGACCCCGGGTCAATGAGCAGTTCTTC. The chain combines TRBV30 with TRBJ2-1; D is possibly TRBD1 or TRBD2 (5 bases each). The V and J ends lost 4 bases and 6 bases respectively, with 16 bases between them. This CDR3 is 14 amino acids long. Germline CDR1 GTSNPN, CDR2 SVGIG (reference sequence).